This TCR beta chain was obtained from a study of shared clonotypes between healthy human individuals. The protocol was immunoSEQ multiplex PCR, while the TCRdb copy is restricted to in-frame clones and leaves out a portion. Found here are roughly 2.5 million clones, roughly nine tenths of them singletons; the top ten hold more than 0.12%. Germline CDR1 reads SGHNT; CDR2 reads YYREEE (reference sequence). The CDR3 runs 15 residues. Trimming cost V 4 bases and J 6 bases; bases outside gene matches: 8. This receptor was taken from a young man in good health. The source material was naive CD4+ T cells sorted from blood. Subset reported: CD45RA+ positively selected. This chain connects TRBV5-4 to TRBJ1-4; 8 bases align to TRBD1. This chain's CDR3 is CASSPRTGKDEKLFF. The CDR3 nucleotides read TGTGCCAGCAGCCCGCGGACAGGGAAAGATGAAAAACTGTTTTTT.